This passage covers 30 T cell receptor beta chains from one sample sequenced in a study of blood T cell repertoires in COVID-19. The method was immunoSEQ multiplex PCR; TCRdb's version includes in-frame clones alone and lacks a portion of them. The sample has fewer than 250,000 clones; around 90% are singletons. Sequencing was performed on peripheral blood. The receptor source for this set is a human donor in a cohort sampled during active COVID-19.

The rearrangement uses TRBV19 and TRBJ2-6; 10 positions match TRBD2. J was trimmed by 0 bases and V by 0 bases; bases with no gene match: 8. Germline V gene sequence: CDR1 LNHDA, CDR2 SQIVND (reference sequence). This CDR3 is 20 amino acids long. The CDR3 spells CASSIDLWGLASSGANVLTF. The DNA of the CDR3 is TGTGCCAGTAGTATAGATCTCTGGGGACTAGCGAGCTCTGGGGCCAACGTCCTGACTTTC.

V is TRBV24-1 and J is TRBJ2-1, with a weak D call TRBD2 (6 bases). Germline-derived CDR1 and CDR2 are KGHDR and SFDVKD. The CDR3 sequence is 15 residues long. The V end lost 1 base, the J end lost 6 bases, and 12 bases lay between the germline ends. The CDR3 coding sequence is TGTGCCACCAGTGATTTCCGGCTAGCGTCCAATGAGCAGTTCTTC. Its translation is CATSDFRLASNEQFF.

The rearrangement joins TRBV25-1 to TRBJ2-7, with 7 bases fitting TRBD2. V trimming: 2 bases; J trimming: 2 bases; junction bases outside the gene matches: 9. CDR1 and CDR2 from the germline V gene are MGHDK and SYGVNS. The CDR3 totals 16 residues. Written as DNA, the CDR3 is TGTGCCAGCAGTGAAATTGGGGCGGGGGAGACCTACGAGCAGTACTTC. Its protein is CASSEIGAGETYEQYF.

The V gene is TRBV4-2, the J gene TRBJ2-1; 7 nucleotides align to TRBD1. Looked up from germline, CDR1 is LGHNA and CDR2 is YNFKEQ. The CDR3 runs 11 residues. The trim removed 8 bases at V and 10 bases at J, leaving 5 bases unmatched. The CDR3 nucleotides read TGTGCCAGCGGGATGGGACAGGAGCAGTTCTTC. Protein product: CASGMGQEQFF.

Here the CDR3 DNA reads TGTGCCAGCTCACTTCCGGGGGCCAACGTCCTGACTTTC. Translating it yields CASSLPGANVLTF. This chain links TRBV18 with TRBJ2-6; D is uncertain. The CDR3 has 13 amino acids. V gave up 4 bases and J gave up 4 bases, with 5 bases separating them. The germline V gene has CDR1 KGHSH and CDR2 LQKENI.

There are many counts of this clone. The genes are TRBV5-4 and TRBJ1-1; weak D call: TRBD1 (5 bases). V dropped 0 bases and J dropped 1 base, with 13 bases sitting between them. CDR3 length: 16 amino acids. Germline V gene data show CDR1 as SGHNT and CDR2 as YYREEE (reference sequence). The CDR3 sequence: CASSLDVGAANTEAFF. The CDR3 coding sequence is TGTGCCAGCAGCTTGGATGTTGGGGCAGCGAACACTGAAGCTTTCTTT.

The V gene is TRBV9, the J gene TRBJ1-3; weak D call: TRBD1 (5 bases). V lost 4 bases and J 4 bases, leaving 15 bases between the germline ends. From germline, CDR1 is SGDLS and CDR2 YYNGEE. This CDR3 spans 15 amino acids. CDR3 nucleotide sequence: TGTGCCAGCAGCCCTCGGACAAGTTCGGGAAACACCATATATTTT. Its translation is CASSPRTSSGNTIYF.

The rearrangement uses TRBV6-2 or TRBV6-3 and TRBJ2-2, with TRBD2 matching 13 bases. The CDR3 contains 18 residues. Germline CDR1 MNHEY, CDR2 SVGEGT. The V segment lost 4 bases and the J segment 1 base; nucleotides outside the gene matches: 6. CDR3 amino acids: CASSFGTSGAWNTGELFF. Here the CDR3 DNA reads TGTGCCAGCAGTTTCGGGACTAGCGGGGCTTGGAACACCGGGGAGCTGTTTTTT.

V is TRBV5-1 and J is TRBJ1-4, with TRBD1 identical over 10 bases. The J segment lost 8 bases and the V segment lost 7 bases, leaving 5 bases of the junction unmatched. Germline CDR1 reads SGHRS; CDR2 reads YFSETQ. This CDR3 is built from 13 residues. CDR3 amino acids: CASRRDRGEKLFF. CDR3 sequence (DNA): TGCGCCAGCCGCCGGGACAGGGGAGAAAAACTGTTTTTT.

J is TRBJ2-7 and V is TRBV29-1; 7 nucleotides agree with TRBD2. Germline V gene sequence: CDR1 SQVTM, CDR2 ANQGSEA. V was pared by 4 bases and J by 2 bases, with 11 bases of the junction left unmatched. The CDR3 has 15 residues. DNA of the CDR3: TGCAGCGTTGCAAAGGGGTCTAGCGGCGCCTACGAGCAGTACTTC. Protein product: CSVAKGSSGAYEQYF.

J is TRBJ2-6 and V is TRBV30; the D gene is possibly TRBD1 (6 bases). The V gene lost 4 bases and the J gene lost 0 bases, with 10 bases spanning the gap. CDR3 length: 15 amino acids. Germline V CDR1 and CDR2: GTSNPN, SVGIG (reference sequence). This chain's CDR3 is CAWTGAFSGANVLTF. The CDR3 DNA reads TGTGCCTGGACAGGGGCCTTCTCTGGGGCCAACGTCCTGACTTTC.

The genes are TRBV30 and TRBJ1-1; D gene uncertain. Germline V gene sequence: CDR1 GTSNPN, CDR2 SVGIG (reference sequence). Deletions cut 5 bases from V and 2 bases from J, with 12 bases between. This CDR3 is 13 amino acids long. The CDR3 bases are TGTGCCTGGGAGGTGGGAGTTAACACTGAAGCTTTCTTT. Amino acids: CAWEVGVNTEAFF.

The CDR3 is CASSTLGGRISSYEQYF. CDR3 nucleotides: TGTGCCAGCAGTACCCTTGGAGGAAGGATCTCATCCTACGAGCAGTACTTC. V and J are TRBV2 and TRBJ2-7; D perhaps matches TRBD2 (5 bases). V was pared by 5 bases and J by 1 base, with 21 bases between. The length of the CDR3 is 17 residues. Germline V CDR1 and CDR2: SNHLY, FYNNEI.

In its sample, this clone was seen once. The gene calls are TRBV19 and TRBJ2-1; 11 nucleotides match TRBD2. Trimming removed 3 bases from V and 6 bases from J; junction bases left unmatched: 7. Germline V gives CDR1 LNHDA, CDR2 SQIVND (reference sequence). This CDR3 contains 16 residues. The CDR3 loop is CASSISLAGGRNEQFF. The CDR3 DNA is TGTGCCAGTAGTATTTCCCTAGCGGGAGGCCGCAATGAGCAGTTCTTC.

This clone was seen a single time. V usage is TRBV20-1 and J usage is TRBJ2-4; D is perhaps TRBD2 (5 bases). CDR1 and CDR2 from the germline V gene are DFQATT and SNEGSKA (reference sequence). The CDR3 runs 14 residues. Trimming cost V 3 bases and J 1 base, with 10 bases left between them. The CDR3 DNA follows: TGCAGTGCTAGTAGCGATGGGGCCAAAAACATTCAGTACTTC. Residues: CSASSDGAKNIQYF.

The CDR3 loop is CASSRDRASTDTQYF. As DNA, the CDR3 is TGTGCCAGCAGCCGGGACAGGGCTAGCACAGATACGCAGTATTTT. The rearrangement links TRBV7-2 to TRBJ2-3; the match to TRBD1 covers 9 bases. Germline lookup yields CDR1 SGHTA and CDR2 FQGNSA. V lost 5 bases, J lost 0 bases, and 3 bases stayed unmatched. The CDR3 length is 15 residues.

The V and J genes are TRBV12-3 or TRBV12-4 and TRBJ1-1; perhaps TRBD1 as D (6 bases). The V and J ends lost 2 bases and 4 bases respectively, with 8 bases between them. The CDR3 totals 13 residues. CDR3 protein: CASSLTGFTEAFF. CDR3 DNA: TGTGCCAGCAGTTTAACAGGGTTCACTGAAGCTTTCTTT.

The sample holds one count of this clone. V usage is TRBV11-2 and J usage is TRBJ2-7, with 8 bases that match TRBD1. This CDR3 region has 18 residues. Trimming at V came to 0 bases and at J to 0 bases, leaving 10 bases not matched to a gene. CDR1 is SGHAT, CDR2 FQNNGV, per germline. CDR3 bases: TGTGCCAGCAGCTTAGATTCCACGAGGACAGGGTTCTCCTACGAGCAGTACTTC. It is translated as CASSLDSTRTGFSYEQYF.

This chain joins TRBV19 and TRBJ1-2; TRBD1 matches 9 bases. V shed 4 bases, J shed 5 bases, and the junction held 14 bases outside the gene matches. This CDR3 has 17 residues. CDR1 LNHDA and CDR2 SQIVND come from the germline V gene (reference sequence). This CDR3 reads CASSRGQGKFPHYGYTF. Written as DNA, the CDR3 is TGTGCCAGTAGTAGGGGACAGGGTAAATTCCCGCATTATGGCTACACCTTC.

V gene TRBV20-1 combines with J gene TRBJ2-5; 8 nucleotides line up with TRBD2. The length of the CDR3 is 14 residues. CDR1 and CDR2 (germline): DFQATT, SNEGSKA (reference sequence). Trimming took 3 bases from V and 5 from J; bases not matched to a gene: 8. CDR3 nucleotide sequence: TGCAGTGCTAGTCAGTCGGGGGGGAAGGAGACCCAGTACTTC. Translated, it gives CSASQSGGKETQYF.

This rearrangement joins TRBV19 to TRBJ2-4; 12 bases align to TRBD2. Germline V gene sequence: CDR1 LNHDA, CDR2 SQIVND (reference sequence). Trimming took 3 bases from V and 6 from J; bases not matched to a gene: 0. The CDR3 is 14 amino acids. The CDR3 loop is CASSMGLAGNIQYF. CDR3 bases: TGTGCCAGTAGTATGGGACTAGCGGGAAACATTCAGTACTTC.

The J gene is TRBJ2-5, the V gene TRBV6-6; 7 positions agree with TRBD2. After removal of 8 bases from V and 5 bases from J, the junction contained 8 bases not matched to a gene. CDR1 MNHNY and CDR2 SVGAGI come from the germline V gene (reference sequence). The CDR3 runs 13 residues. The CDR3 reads CASGQRGGETQYF. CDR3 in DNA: TGTGCCAGCGGCCAGAGGGGAGGGGAGACCCAGTACTTC.

CDR3 amino acids: CASSKSGSPNEKLFF. CDR3 DNA sequence: TGTGCCAGCAGCAAGTCAGGGTCGCCTAATGAAAAACTGTTTTTT. The chain has TRBV9 and TRBJ1-4; tentatively, D is TRBD1 (5 bases). This CDR3 comprises 15 residues. Looked up from germline, CDR1 is SGDLS and CDR2 is YYNGEE. V was pared by 4 bases and J by 3 bases, with 13 bases between.

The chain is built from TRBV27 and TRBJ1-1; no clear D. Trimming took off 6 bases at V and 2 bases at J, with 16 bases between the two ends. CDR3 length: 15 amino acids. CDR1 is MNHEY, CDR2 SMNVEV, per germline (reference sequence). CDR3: CASRTGFFPNTEAFF. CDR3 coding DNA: TGTGCCAGCAGGACCGGGTTCTTCCCTAACACTGAAGCTTTCTTT.

DNA for the CDR3: TGTGCCAGCAGCTTGGGGGGAGCCCCTCAATACGAGCAGTACTTC. This gives the protein CASSLGGAPQYEQYF. The V call is TRBV7-9, the J call TRBJ2-7, with D possibly being TRBD2 (6 bases). Germline V gene sequence: CDR1 SEHNR, CDR2 FQNEAQ (reference sequence). There are 15 residues in the CDR3. With 3 bases removed from V and 4 bases from J, the gap between germline ends came to 16 bases.

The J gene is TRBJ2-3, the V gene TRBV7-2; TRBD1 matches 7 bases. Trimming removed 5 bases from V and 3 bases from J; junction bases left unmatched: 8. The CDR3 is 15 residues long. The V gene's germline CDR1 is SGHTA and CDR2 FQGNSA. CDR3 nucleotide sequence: TGTGCCAGCAGCCCGTGGGACAGAAAAACAGATACGCAGTATTTT. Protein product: CASSPWDRKTDTQYF.

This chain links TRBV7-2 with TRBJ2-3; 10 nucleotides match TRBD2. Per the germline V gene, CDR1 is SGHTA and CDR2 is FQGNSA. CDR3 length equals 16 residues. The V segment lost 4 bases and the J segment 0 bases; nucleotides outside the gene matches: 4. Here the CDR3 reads CASSSGTSASTDTQYF. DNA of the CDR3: TGTGCCAGCAGCTCAGGGACTAGCGCGAGCACAGATACGCAGTATTTT. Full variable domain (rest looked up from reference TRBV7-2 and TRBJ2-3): GAGVSQSPSNKVTEKGKDVELRCDPISGHTALYWYRQSLGQGLEFLIYFQGNSAPDKSGLPSDRFSAERTGGSVSTLTIQRTQQEDSAVYLCASSSGTSASTDTQYFGPGTRLTVL.

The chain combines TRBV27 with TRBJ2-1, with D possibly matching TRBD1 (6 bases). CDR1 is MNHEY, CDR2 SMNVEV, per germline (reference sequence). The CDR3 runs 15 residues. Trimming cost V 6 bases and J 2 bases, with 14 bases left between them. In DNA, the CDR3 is TGTGCCAGCAGCGAAGGGGGTCCTCCCTACAATGAGCAGTTCTTC. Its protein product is CASSEGGPPYNEQFF.

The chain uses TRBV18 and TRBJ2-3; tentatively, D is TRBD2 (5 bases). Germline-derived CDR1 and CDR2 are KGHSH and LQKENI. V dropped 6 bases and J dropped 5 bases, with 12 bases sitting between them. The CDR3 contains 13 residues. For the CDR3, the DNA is TGTGCCAGCTCGAGGGCTGGTAAAGATACGCAGTATTTT. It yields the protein CASSRAGKDTQYF.

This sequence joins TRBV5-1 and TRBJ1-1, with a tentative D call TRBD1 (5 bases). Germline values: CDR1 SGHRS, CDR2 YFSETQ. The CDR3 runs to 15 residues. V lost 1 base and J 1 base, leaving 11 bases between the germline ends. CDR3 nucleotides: TGCGCCAGCAGCTTGTGGGGCCCAGGGAACACTGAAGCTTTCTTT. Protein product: CASSLWGPGNTEAFF.